This T cell receptor beta chain came from a study of T cell repertoires in cytomegalovirus infection. Whole-study findings and limits: Cumulative public TCR beta family frequency identified carriers of CMV plus the relevant HLA.

One entry per CDR3 protein results from TCRdb running MiXCR on the reads. The data show about 280,000 distinct CDR3 sequences, about 20% seen once. As regards this clonotype: Its antigen is unidentified.

The CDR3 is made up of 13 amino acids. Germline values: CDR1 MNHEY, CDR2 SMNVEV (reference sequence). V was pared by 1 base and J by 6 bases, with 9 bases between. The V call is TRBV27, the J call TRBJ1-2, with no clear D. This receptor was obtained from a human donor in good health (CMV status not recorded). Some clones in this sample may be carry-over from other donors' samples. This specimen consisted of cultured PBMCs, obtained from culture after CMV antigen stimulation. CDR3 sequence: CASSLFWGNGYTF. In DNA, the CDR3 is TGTGCCAGCAGTTTATTCTGGGGAAATGGCTACACCTTC.